Listed below are T cell receptor beta chains from one sample, sequenced in a study of OX40 agonist ivuxolimab in advanced cancers. TCRdb's table, derived via immunoSEQ multiplex PCR, lists solely in-frame clones and lacks some. The top ten clones hold 20% to 25% of a sample with tens of thousands of clones, roughly 82% of them seen once. The sample was CD4+ or CD8+ T cells sorted from blood, taken in a trial of the OX40 agonist ivuxolimab. The source of these receptors is an adult with an advanced solid tumor such as melanoma, head and neck, liver or kidney cancer. Each CDR3 is given with its conserved first and last residue. Each record gives: D gene, J gene, clone size, V gene, CDR3 DNA, CDR3 protein. The D gene is left open where the match is weak. Clone sizes are given selectively: once, few, many, or a class where the clone is expanded.

D gene: NA
J gene: TRBJ1-1
clone size: NA
V gene: TRBV7-8
CDR3 DNA: TGTGCCAGCAGCTGGGGCCGGGGCGTCGGCACTGAAGCTTTCTTT
CDR3 protein: CASSWGRGVGTEAFF

D gene: TRBD1
J gene: TRBJ1-5
clone size: few
V gene: TRBV19
CDR3 DNA: TGTGCCAGTAGACCAACAGGGGCGGGCAATCAGCCCCAGCATTTT
CDR3 protein: CASRPTGAGNQPQHF

D gene: NA
J gene: TRBJ1-1
clone size: few
V gene: TRBV5-1
CDR3 DNA: TGCGCCAGCAGCTTCCAGGGGAACACTGAAGCTTTCTTT
CDR3 protein: CASSFQGNTEAFF

D gene: TRBD1
J gene: TRBJ1-2
clone size: NA
V gene: TRBV6-5
CDR3 DNA: TGTGCCAGCAGCCCCGGGACAGGCTATTATGGCTACACCTTC
CDR3 protein: CASSPGTGYYGYTF

D gene: TRBD1
J gene: TRBJ1-5
clone size: once
V gene: TRBV2
CDR3 DNA: TGTGCCAGCACCCTCGGGGACAGAGGGAACAATCAGCCCCAGCATTTT
CDR3 protein: CASTLGDRGNNQPQHF

D gene: NA
J gene: TRBJ2-7
clone size: once
V gene: TRBV4-3
CDR3 DNA: TGCGCCAGCAGCCAAGATCAATCCGGGCACTCCTACGAGCAGTACTTC
CDR3 protein: CASSQDQSGHSYEQYF

D gene: NA
J gene: TRBJ1-6
clone size: NA
V gene: TRBV7-6
CDR3 DNA: TGTGCCAGCAGCTTCTCCTATAATTCACCCCTCCACTTT
CDR3 protein: CASSFSYNSPLHF

D gene: TRBD1
J gene: TRBJ2-5
clone size: NA
V gene: TRBV6-4
CDR3 DNA: TGTGCCAGCAGTGACTCCGAGCAGTGGACAGGGGCGGAATCAGAAGAGACCCAGTACTTC
CDR3 protein: CASSDSEQWTGAESEETQYF

D gene: TRBD2
J gene: TRBJ2-4
clone size: NA
V gene: TRBV4-1
CDR3 DNA: TGCGCCAGCAGCCAAGGGGCGGGAGGCATTCAGTACTTC
CDR3 protein: CASSQGAGGIQYF

D gene: NA
J gene: TRBJ1-4
clone size: NA
V gene: TRBV9
CDR3 DNA: TGTGCCAGCAGCGCGCGAAGCGGATCCTCCGAAAAACTGTTTTTT
CDR3 protein: CASSARSGSSEKLFF

D gene: NA
J gene: TRBJ2-3
clone size: NA
V gene: TRBV5-1
CDR3 DNA: TGCGCCAGCAGTTCAAGGGGCGGTTCAGATACGCAGTATTTT
CDR3 protein: CASSSRGGSDTQYF

D gene: NA
J gene: TRBJ1-6
clone size: NA
V gene: TRBV28
CDR3 DNA: TGTGCCAGCAGTTTATTGATAGGGGGGGATAATTCACCCCTCCACTTT
CDR3 protein: CASSLLIGGDNSPLHF

D gene: NA
J gene: TRBJ1-2
clone size: NA
V gene: TRBV2
CDR3 DNA: TGTGCCAGCAGTGAGGGCAGGGAGAACTATGGCTACACCTTC
CDR3 protein: CASSEGRENYGYTF

D gene: NA
J gene: TRBJ1-1
clone size: NA
V gene: TRBV6-1
CDR3 DNA: TGTGCCAGCAGTGAGGTTGTGTACACTGAAGCTTTCTTT
CDR3 protein: CASSEVVYTEAFF

D gene: TRBD1
J gene: TRBJ1-2
clone size: NA
V gene: TRBV10-3
CDR3 DNA: TGTGCCATCAGTGAGCCCAGACAGGGGTCCAATGGCTACACCTTC
CDR3 protein: CAISEPRQGSNGYTF

D gene: NA
J gene: TRBJ2-7
clone size: once
V gene: TRBV27
CDR3 DNA: TGTGCCAGCAGCGATGGCCTTTTTCCCTACGAGCAGTACTTC
CDR3 protein: CASSDGLFPYEQYF

D gene: TRBD2
J gene: TRBJ2-3
clone size: NA
V gene: TRBV9
CDR3 DNA: TGTGCCAGCAGCGCACCAGTTGGAGCGGGAGGCGGCGTAGATACGCAGTATTTT
CDR3 protein: CASSAPVGAGGGVDTQYF

D gene: TRBD1
J gene: TRBJ2-1
clone size: NA
V gene: TRBV10-3
CDR3 DNA: TGTGCCATCAGTGAGTCGTTGGACAGGGAGGAGTTCTTC
CDR3 protein: CAISESLDREEFF

D gene: NA
J gene: TRBJ1-2
clone size: NA
V gene: TRBV28
CDR3 DNA: TGTGCCAGCAGTTTTTTTGGGGGCTACACCTTC
CDR3 protein: CASSFFGGYTF

D gene: TRBD1
J gene: TRBJ2-5
clone size: NA
V gene: TRBV5-6
CDR3 DNA: TGTGCCAGCAGCACCGGACAGGCGAGGGAGACCCAGTACTTC
CDR3 protein: CASSTGQARETQYF

D gene: TRBD1
J gene: TRBJ2-7
clone size: NA
V gene: TRBV4-2
CDR3 DNA: TGTGCCAGCAGCCAGACAGGGGACCGCTCCTACGAGCAGTACTTC
CDR3 protein: CASSQTGDRSYEQYF

D gene: NA
J gene: TRBJ2-1
clone size: NA
V gene: TRBV2
CDR3 DNA: TGTGCCAGCAGCGGGGCCCTGAGCAATGAGCAGTTCTTC
CDR3 protein: CASSGALSNEQFF

D gene: NA
J gene: TRBJ1-4
clone size: once
V gene: TRBV25-1
CDR3 DNA: TGTGCCAGCAGTGAGAGGTATGAAAAACTGTTTTTT
CDR3 protein: CASSERYEKLFF

D gene: NA
J gene: TRBJ2-7
clone size: NA
V gene: TRBV14
CDR3 DNA: TGTGCCAGCAGCCAGTACTTGAGCTCCTACGAGCAGTACTTC
CDR3 protein: CASSQYLSSYEQYF

D gene: TRBD1
J gene: TRBJ2-7
clone size: NA
V gene: TRBV7-2
CDR3 DNA: TGTGCCAGCAGCCACCTTAAGGACAGGCCCTACGAGCAGTACTTC
CDR3 protein: CASSHLKDRPYEQYF

D gene: NA
J gene: TRBJ2-3
clone size: NA
V gene: TRBV4-2
CDR3 DNA: TGTGCCAGCAGCCAAGCGGTATCCGGACAGCGGATCACAGATACGCAGTATTTT
CDR3 protein: CASSQAVSGQRITDTQYF

D gene: TRBD2
J gene: TRBJ2-4
clone size: NA
V gene: TRBV19
CDR3 DNA: TGTGCCAGTAGTATGGGACTAGCTGGAAACATTCAGTACTTC
CDR3 protein: CASSMGLAGNIQYF

D gene: NA
J gene: TRBJ2-7
clone size: NA
V gene: TRBV28
CDR3 DNA: TGTGCCAGCAGCCCCGCTTACGAGCAGTACTTC
CDR3 protein: CASSPAYEQYF

D gene: NA
J gene: TRBJ2-7
clone size: once
V gene: TRBV10-3
CDR3 DNA: TGTGCCATCAGTGATCGACTCATGGGAATCTACGAGCAGTACTTC
CDR3 protein: CAISDRLMGIYEQYF

D gene: NA
J gene: TRBJ1-2
clone size: NA
V gene: TRBV6-5
CDR3 DNA: TGTGCCAGCAGTTACCGTAACAGGGATGGCTACACCTTC
CDR3 protein: CASSYRNRDGYTF

D gene: TRBD2
J gene: TRBJ2-7
clone size: NA
V gene: TRBV7-6
CDR3 DNA: TGTGCCAGCAGCTTAGCGCACGGGGGGGAGCAGTACTTC
CDR3 protein: CASSLAHGGEQYF

D gene: NA
J gene: TRBJ2-2
clone size: NA
V gene: TRBV29-1
CDR3 DNA: TGCAGCGTTGAAACAGGGAACACCGGGGAGCTGTTTTTT
CDR3 protein: CSVETGNTGELFF

D gene: TRBD1
J gene: TRBJ2-5
clone size: NA
V gene: TRBV7-2
CDR3 DNA: TGTGCCAGCAGCCGTTTGACAGGGGGCCAAGAGACCCAGTACTTC
CDR3 protein: CASSRLTGGQETQYF

D gene: TRBD2
J gene: TRBJ2-5
clone size: NA
V gene: TRBV2
CDR3 DNA: TGTGCCAGCAGTGAAGGGCGGGGGGGCCTGAAGACCCAGTACTTC
CDR3 protein: CASSEGRGGLKTQYF

D gene: NA
J gene: TRBJ2-5
clone size: NA
V gene: TRBV7-9
CDR3 DNA: TGTGCCAGCAGCTTAGGTGGTGCAGGGTGGGAGACCCAGTACTTC
CDR3 protein: CASSLGGAGWETQYF

D gene: NA
J gene: TRBJ2-5
clone size: NA
V gene: TRBV14
CDR3 DNA: TGTGCCAGCAGCCAAGCTCCTCCTGTGACCCAGTACTTC
CDR3 protein: CASSQAPPVTQYF

D gene: NA
J gene: TRBJ1-2
clone size: NA
V gene: TRBV15
CDR3 DNA: TGTGCCACCAGCAAAGATCAGGGGAAACTGCGTGGCTACACCTTC
CDR3 protein: CATSKDQGKLRGYTF

D gene: TRBD1
J gene: TRBJ1-6
clone size: NA
V gene: TRBV5-1
CDR3 DNA: TGCGCCAGCAGCCCCGGGACAGCCAGTTATAATTCACCCCTCCACTTT
CDR3 protein: CASSPGTASYNSPLHF

D gene: TRBD1
J gene: TRBJ1-1
clone size: few
V gene: TRBV28
CDR3 DNA: TGTGCCAGCAGAATGACAGGGGCGAACACTGAAGCTTTCTTT
CDR3 protein: CASRMTGANTEAFF

D gene: NA
J gene: TRBJ1-5
clone size: few
V gene: TRBV14
CDR3 DNA: TGTGCCAGCAGCCTAAGCCCCCGTCAGCCCCAGCATTTT
CDR3 protein: CASSLSPRQPQHF

D gene: NA
J gene: TRBJ1-1
clone size: few
V gene: TRBV4-1
CDR3 DNA: TGCGCCAGCAGCCGAGGAGGAGAAGCTTTCTTT
CDR3 protein: CASSRGGEAFF

D gene: NA
J gene: TRBJ1-1
clone size: NA
V gene: TRBV28
CDR3 DNA: TGTGCCAGCAGTTTTATGGGGGTCACTGAAGCTTTCTTT
CDR3 protein: CASSFMGVTEAFF

D gene: TRBD1
J gene: TRBJ1-5
clone size: NA
V gene: TRBV19
CDR3 DNA: TGTGCCAGTAGTTGGGGCCGGACAGGACGGAGCAATCAGCCCCAGCATTTT
CDR3 protein: CASSWGRTGRSNQPQHF

D gene: TRBD2
J gene: TRBJ2-7
clone size: NA
V gene: TRBV29-1
CDR3 DNA: TGCAGCGTTGAGGGGGACAAAGAGAATACGGGACTAGCCGGATACGAGCAGTACTTC
CDR3 protein: CSVEGDKENTGLAGYEQYF

D gene: TRBD2
J gene: TRBJ2-7
clone size: NA
V gene: TRBV9
CDR3 DNA: TGTGCCAGCAGCGTAGGGTCGAGCGGGAGCCACGAGCAGTACTTC
CDR3 protein: CASSVGSSGSHEQYF

D gene: NA
J gene: TRBJ1-5
clone size: NA
V gene: TRBV28
CDR3 DNA: TGTGCCAGCGTTCTTCGGCTGAGCAATCAGCCCCAGCATTTT
CDR3 protein: CASVLRLSNQPQHF

D gene: NA
J gene: TRBJ2-1
clone size: NA
V gene: TRBV2
CDR3 DNA: TGTGCCAGCGTTGCTACCCCCTACAATGAGCAGTTCTTC
CDR3 protein: CASVATPYNEQFF

D gene: NA
J gene: TRBJ2-5
clone size: NA
V gene: TRBV7-2
CDR3 DNA: TGTGCCAGCAGCTTGAGCCCAATCCAGTACTTC
CDR3 protein: CASSLSPIQYF

D gene: NA
J gene: TRBJ1-1
clone size: NA
V gene: TRBV6-1
CDR3 DNA: TGTGCCAGCAGTGTCCAGCCGAACACTGAAGCTTTCTTT
CDR3 protein: CASSVQPNTEAFF

D gene: NA
J gene: TRBJ1-1
clone size: NA
V gene: TRBV5-6
CDR3 DNA: TGTGCCAGCAGCTTTTTCCAGACTGAAGCCTTCTTT
CDR3 protein: CASSFFQTEAFF

D gene: TRBD1
J gene: TRBJ1-2
clone size: NA
V gene: TRBV4-3
CDR3 DNA: TGCGCCAGCAGCCAAGAGGACAGGGGACACTATGGCTACACCTTC
CDR3 protein: CASSQEDRGHYGYTF